This T cell receptor beta chain was obtained from a study of T cell repertoires in cytomegalovirus infection. In TCRdb, the reads were re-called with MiXCR into one record per CDR3 protein. The sample comprises approximately 300,000 distinct CDR3 sequences, roughly 29% of which are singletons, and about 20% rests with the top ten. The CDR3 sequence is 14 residues long. The ends were cut back, 5 bases at V and 4 bases at J, with 15 bases in the middle. CDR1 is MDHEN, CDR2 SYDVKM, per germline. A few counts support this clonotype. Antigen: not known. The clonotype originates from a human donor in good health (CMV status not recorded). Some clones in this sample may be carry-over from other donors' samples. The V call is TRBV28, the J call TRBJ2-7; D is unclear. The specimen was cultured PBMCs, collected from culture after CMV antigen stimulation. CDR3 protein: CASSQTIGRYEQYF. CDR3 bases: TGTGCCAGCAGTCAAACCATCGGGCGATACGAGCAGTACTTC.